This TCR beta chain was recorded in a study of blood T cells in healthy people across ages. General study results and limits: Diversity was higher, and naive CD4+ cells more numerous, in long-lived donors than in aged donors. The recorded TCR beta diversity per million T cells decreased in a roughly linear manner with age.

Note on this clonotype: What it recognizes is unknown.

V was clipped by 1 base and J by 3 bases, with 7 bases between them. CDR3 length: 13 amino acids. Germline lookup yields CDR1 LGHNA and CDR2 YNFKEQ. The authors ran a second PCR of about 6 to 11 cycles using a sample-barcoded 5' primer and a J-beta primer mix. Each CDR3 protein is one row after TCRdb ran MiXCR on the 5' RACE reads. The sample comprises 550,000 to 800,000 distinct CDR3 sequences, about 30% of which are singletons, and roughly 14% rests with the top ten. This receptor was obtained from a woman of 80 years or more in good health. The sample consisted of blood. The chain carries TRBV4-2 and TRBJ2-7; perhaps TRBD1 as D (5 bases). CDR3 DNA sequence: TGTGCCAGCAGCCAAGGGGGCTGCTACGAGCAGTACTTC. It yields the protein CASSQGGCYEQYF.